This T cell receptor (beta chain) emerged from a study of Ad26.COV2.S vaccination and SARS-CoV-2 variants. Overall study: Of the COV1001 trial arms, the Ad26.COV2.S arm included the donor. Ad26.COV2.S shots went into the muscle once or twice, 56 days apart.

Assay used: immunoSEQ multiplex PCR; TCRdb lists only in-frame clones, some missing. The sample carries about 390,000 clones, about 85% recorded once. Germline values: CDR1 MNHEY, CDR2 SMNVEV (reference sequence). This CDR3 region has 15 residues. Trimming removed 1 base at V and 6 bases at J, with 13 bases between. Regarding treatment: some 19 received Ad26.COV2.S at low or high dose, single or two shots; five or six received placebo; per-sample allocation not given. Specimen acquisition occurred on day 63 following the initial vaccine or placebo injection. In Boston, an adult donor aged 18-55 years took part. In this sample, this clone turned up once.

This specimen consisted of peripheral blood, obtained in a trial of Ad26.COV2.S vaccine versus placebo. The receptor was derived from a person aged 18-60 years who received the Ad26.COV2.S COVID-19 vaccine or a placebo. The V gene is TRBV27, the J gene TRBJ1-5; possibly TRBD1 for D (5 bases). CDR3 in amino acids: CASSLYARDGQPQHF. DNA for the CDR3: TGTGCCAGCAGTTTATACGCCAGGGACGGTCAGCCCCAGCATTTT.